The source of this T cell receptor (beta chain) is a study of radiation and T cells in renal cell carcinoma. Study information: Nephrectomy followed 15 Gy stereotactic body radiation by 4 weeks.

Concerning this clone: Its antigen is unidentified.

This CDR3 contains 12 residues. The germline V gene has CDR1 SEHNR and CDR2 FQNEAQ (reference sequence). Trimming at V came to 3 bases and at J to 10 bases, leaving 3 bases not matched to a gene. The method was immunoSEQ multiplex PCR; TCRdb's version includes in-frame clones alone and lacks a portion of them. The sample lists approximately 150,000 clones; 88% were seen once. Time point in this sample: baseline pretreatment blood. Specified treatment: 15 Gy SBRT to primary tumor, nephrectomy 4 weeks later. Study-wide findings and caveats: In blood, top tumor clones expanded by 2 weeks, shrinking by 4.

The starting material was blood, obtained from a patient whose treatment included radiotherapy and nephrectomy. This sequence joins TRBV7-9 and TRBJ2-3; TRBD2 matches at 8 bases. The clonotype was recovered from a woman aged 70-85 years with renal cell carcinoma. The CDR3 DNA reads TGTGCCAGCAGCTTCACTAGCGGCTCGCAGTATTTT. The encoded protein is CASSFTSGSQYF. The full variable domain, its missing parts supplied by reference TRBV7-9 and TRBJ2-3, is DTGVSQNPRHKITKRGQNVTFRCDPISEHNRLYWYRQTLGQGPEFLTYFQNEAQLEKSRLLSDRFSAERPKGSFSTLEIQRTEQGDSAMYLCASSFTSGSQYFGPGTRLTVL.